The next 9 T cell receptor beta chains were all read from a single sample in a study of T cell repertoires in cytomegalovirus infection. Antigen specificity for these receptors is unknown. TCRdb reanalysed the reads using MiXCR and keeps one entry per CDR3 protein. The data contain 550,000 to 850,000 distinct CDR3 sequences, 30% to 40% of them singletons. Source: cultured PBMCs, taken from culture after CMV antigen stimulation. These receptors came from a human donor in good health (CMV status not recorded). Some clones in this sample may be carry-over from other donors' samples.

The chain joins TRBV6-5 to TRBJ2-5, with TRBD1 matching 7 bases. CDR1 MNHEY and CDR2 SVGAGI come from the germline V gene. J was trimmed by 6 bases and V by 4 bases; bases with no gene match: 5. The CDR3 length is 13 residues. The CDR3 reads CASSFDRAKTQYF. Here the CDR3 DNA reads TGTGCCAGCAGTTTCGACAGGGCGAAGACCCAGTACTTC.

This clonotype has ten or more counts. The chain combines TRBV6-2 or TRBV6-3 with TRBJ2-7; no clear D gene. The V end was cut by 6 bases, the J end by 0 bases, with 9 bases between. Germline assignment: CDR1 MNHEY and CDR2 SVGEGT. The CDR3 has 13 residues. Here the CDR3 reads CASSQSDSYEQYF. CDR3 nucleotides: TGTGCCAGCAGCCAGTCGGACTCCTACGAGCAGTACTTC.

In its sample, this clonotype was seen a few times. The chain joins TRBV30 to TRBJ2-7; TRBD2 might be the D (5 bases). V lost 2 bases and J 5 bases, leaving 7 bases between the germline ends. Germline lookup yields CDR1 GTSNPN and CDR2 SVGIG (reference sequence). The CDR3 has 11 amino acids. The CDR3 coding sequence is TGTGCCTGGAGTCTAGCAGACGAGCAGTACTTC. Translating gives CAWSLADEQYF.

Turning to this clonotype: The germline gene is not matched at one end of the junction; a read error may be the cause. The chain combines TRBV7-9 with TRBJ2-5, with D unclear. The CDR3 sequence is 12 residues long. CDR1 and CDR2 (germline): SEHNR, FQNEAQ (reference sequence). CDR3 region: CASTRLQGTQYF. The DNA of the CDR3 is TGTGCCAGCACCCGACTCCAAGGGACCCAGTACTTC.

This rearrangement joins TRBV29-1 to TRBJ2-7; D is unresolved. The CDR3 runs to 11 residues. V lost 8 bases and J lost 3, with 11 bases in between. The germline V gene has CDR1 SQVTM and CDR2 ANQGSEA. CDR3 in amino acids: CSSDGNYEQYF. CDR3 nucleotides: TGCAGCTCGGACGGAAACTACGAGCAGTACTTC.

CDR3 coding DNA: TGTGCCAGCAGTTACGAGGGGACGAGCTCCTACAATGAGCAGTTCTTC. Translation gives CASSYEGTSSYNEQFF. V gene TRBV6-5 combines with J gene TRBJ2-1, with D perhaps TRBD1 or TRBD2 (5 bases each). This CDR3 is 16 amino acids long. Between the trimmed V and J ends, which lost 2 bases and 0 bases, there was a span of 11 bases. Germline loops: CDR1 MNHEY, CDR2 SVGAGI.

The V and J genes are TRBV12-3 or TRBV12-4 and TRBJ2-2; D is possibly TRBD2 (7 bases). This CDR3 spans 15 amino acids. Trimming left V 6 bases short and J 3 bases short, with 14 bases between. The CDR3 DNA is TGTGCCAGCAGCGTGGGGGGGGCGTACACCGGGGAGCTGTTTTTT. Its protein is CASSVGGAYTGELFF.

The chain has TRBV20-1 and TRBJ1-3, with D unclear. This CDR3 contains 16 residues. V shed 3 bases and J shed 0 bases, with 15 bases lying between them. CDR1 and CDR2 from the germline V gene are DFQATT and SNEGSKA (reference sequence). The CDR3: CSASDRGVSSGNTIYF. As DNA, the CDR3 is TGCAGTGCTAGCGACCGCGGGGTCTCCTCTGGAAACACCATATATTTT.

The V call is TRBV10-2, the J call TRBJ2-5, with 7 bases matching TRBD2. The CDR3 has 14 residues. Germline V lookup: CDR1 WSHSY, CDR2 SAAADI. V dropped 0 bases and J dropped 2; count of bases not matched to a gene: 0. The CDR3 here is CASSESGLQETQYF. As DNA, the CDR3 is TGCGCCAGCAGTGAGTCGGGACTACAAGAGACCCAGTACTTC.